Listed below are T cell receptor beta chains from one sample, sequenced in a study of shared clonotypes between healthy human individuals. The table came from immunoSEQ multiplex PCR; TCRdb's copy has only in-frame clones and leaves some out. Of under 650,000 clones in the sample, about 96% are singletons; the top ten hold 0.05% to 0.07%. Sequencing was carried out using naive CD4+ T cells sorted from blood. The receptors were gathered from a woman in her 30s in good health. Each CDR3 is given with its conserved first and last residue. D genes are given only for firm matches. Clone size is not always given. Where it is, it says once, few, many or a class for expanded clones.

size | D | J | V | DNA | CDR3
NA | TRBD1 | TRBJ2-7 | TRBV2 | TGTGCCAGCAGCTGGGGGATGACAGGGATCGAGCAGTACTTC | CASSWGMTGIEQYF
NA | TRBD1 | TRBJ1-5 | TRBV7-9 | TGTGCCAGCAGTGAGGCAGGGGGAAATCAGCCCCAGCATTTT | CASSEAGGNQPQHF
NA | NA | TRBJ2-1 | TRBV2 | TGTGCCAGAGTCGGAGCCATCAATGAGCAGTTCTTC | CARVGAINEQFF
few | NA | TRBJ1-2 | TRBV28 | TGTGCCAGCAGTCCCGACCCCGTGGGCGGCTACACCTTC | CASSPDPVGGYTF
NA | TRBD1 | TRBJ2-2 | TRBV9 | TGTGCCAGCAGCCTACAGGGGGCGGACGGGGAGCTGTTTTTT | CASSLQGADGELFF
NA | NA | TRBJ1-1 | TRBV28 | TGTGCCAGCAGTCCCGGGGGGGCTAACACTGAAGCTTTCTTT | CASSPGGANTEAFF
NA | TRBD1 | TRBJ1-1 | TRBV6-5 | TGTGCCAGCAGTTACGGGGACAGGGGGCTTCTAACTGAAGCTTTCTTT | CASSYGDRGLLTEAFF
NA | NA | TRBJ2-7 | TRBV28 | TGTGCCAGCAGTTTACTGGGCCTCGAGCAGTACTTC | CASSLLGLEQYF
NA | TRBD1 | TRBJ1-2 | TRBV28 | TGTGCCAGCAGTAGTCCAGGGGGAATCGACTATGGCTACACCTTC | CASSSPGGIDYGYTF
NA | NA | TRBJ1-4 | TRBV6-5 | TGTGCCAGCAGCCCCACAGGGTCGAAAAATGAAAAACTGTTTTTT | CASSPTGSKNEKLFF
once | NA | TRBJ1-5 | TRBV5-1 | TGCGCCAGCAGCCGCAGTAGGAGGGCAGAAGAGAATAGCAATCAGCCCCAGCATTTT | CASSRSRRAEENSNQPQHF
NA | TRBD1 | TRBJ2-4 | TRBV28 | TGTGCCAGGGGGGACAGAGGGATGTTCATAGCCAAAAACATTCAGTACTTC | CARGDRGMFIAKNIQYF
NA | NA | TRBJ2-3 | TRBV5-6 | TGTGCCAGCAGCCAGGCAGCAGATACGCAGTATTTT | CASSQAADTQYF
NA | NA | TRBJ1-1 | TRBV6-6 | TGTGCCAGCAGTTACTCGGGGGGGGCGAGCACTGAAGCTTTCTTT | CASSYSGGASTEAFF
NA | NA | TRBJ2-3 | TRBV14 | TGTGCCAGCAGCCAAGCAGGAGGGCCGGGCACAGATACGCAGTATTTT | CASSQAGGPGTDTQYF
NA | TRBD2 | TRBJ2-3 | TRBV7-2 | TGTGCCAGCAGCGATAGCGGGAGTAGTTCGAGTACGCAGTATTTT | CASSDSGSSSSTQYF
NA | NA | TRBJ1-3 | TRBV6-1 | TGTGCCAGCAGTGCTCAAGTAGGAAACACCATATATTTT | CASSAQVGNTIYF
NA | NA | TRBJ2-3 | TRBV5-6 | TGTGCCAGCAGCTTCCGCGGCCCCGTCCCAGATACGCAGTATTTT | CASSFRGPVPDTQYF
once | TRBD2 | TRBJ2-1 | TRBV11-1 | TGTGCCAGCAGCCCAGGACTAGCGGCATACAATGAGCAGTTCTTC | CASSPGLAAYNEQFF
NA | NA | TRBJ1-1 | TRBV7-9 | TGTGCCAGCAGCACCGCCACCGGGGGGCAGAACACTGAAGCTTTCTTT | CASSTATGGQNTEAFF
NA | NA | TRBJ1-5 | TRBV5-1 | TGCGCCAGCAGCTTGGAGGGCGGACAGCCCCAGCATTTT | CASSLEGGQPQHF
NA | NA | TRBJ1-6 | TRBV9 | TGTGCCAGCAGCTTCCGACAGGATAATTCACCCCTCCACTTT | CASSFRQDNSPLHF
NA | NA | TRBJ2-7 | TRBV10-3 | TGTGCCATGTCGACCCCCTCCCTCAATTACTACGAGCAGTACTTC | CAMSTPSLNYYEQYF
NA | NA | TRBJ2-7 | TRBV28 | TGTGCCAGCAGTTTATTTTACTTCTCCTACGAGCAGTACTTC | CASSLFYFSYEQYF
once | NA | TRBJ2-7 | TRBV6-5 | TGTGCCAGCACCACGGGGTGGAACGAGCAGTACTTC | CASTTGWNEQYF
NA | NA | TRBJ1-2 | TRBV18 | TGTGCCAGCTCACCGGGACGAACAAAGCGCGTCTATGGCTACACCTTC | CASSPGRTKRVYGYTF
NA | NA | TRBJ1-2 | TRBV7-9 | TGTGCCAGCAGCTTTCAGGGGCCGGATGGCTACACCTTC | CASSFQGPDGYTF
NA | NA | TRBJ2-1 | TRBV6-5 | TGTGCCAGCAGTTACGGCGGTGAGCAGTTCTTC | CASSYGGEQFF
once | NA | TRBJ2-1 | TRBV28 | TGTGCCAGCAGTTTATGGGTCTCCCACGGGCAGTTCTTC | CASSLWVSHGQFF
NA | NA | TRBJ2-7 | TRBV28 | TGTGCCAGCAGTTTTGCCGGGACGGAATCCTACGAGCAGTACTTC | CASSFAGTESYEQYF
NA | NA | TRBJ1-4 | TRBV18 | TGTGCCAGCTCCCGTGGGGGAGATGAAAAACTGTTTTTT | CASSRGGDEKLFF
NA | NA | TRBJ2-1 | TRBV6-5 | TGTGCCAGCAGTCCGAGGACGGCTAAGCATGAGCAGTTCTTC | CASSPRTAKHEQFF
few | TRBD1 | TRBJ1-1 | TRBV11-2 | TGTGCCAGCAGCTACCAGGGGGCTGAAGCTTTCTTT | CASSYQGAEAFF
NA | NA | TRBJ1-5 | TRBV28 | TGTGCCAGCGAGGGAGGGGCTTGGAGCAATCAGCCCCAGCATTTT | CASEGGAWSNQPQHF
NA | NA | TRBJ2-2 | TRBV4-1 | TGCGCCAGCAGCCGGCTACCCAACACCGGGGAGCTGTTTTTT | CASSRLPNTGELFF
NA | NA | TRBJ2-1 | TRBV13 | TGTGCCAGCAGCTTAGGCAGGGGGCAGTTCTTC | CASSLGRGQFF
NA | NA | TRBJ1-1 | TRBV7-8 | TGTGCCAGCAGCTTAGTCGGCAGATCGGGTACTGAAGCTTTCTTT | CASSLVGRSGTEAFF
NA | NA | TRBJ1-5 | TRBV5-4 | TGTGCCAGCAGCTCGGGCCAAAATCAGCCCCAGCATTTT | CASSSGQNQPQHF
NA | NA | TRBJ1-2 | TRBV29-1 | TGCAGCGTCGCCACCCATGGGGGATCTAACTATGGCTACACCTTC | CSVATHGGSNYGYTF
NA | NA | TRBJ1-1 | TRBV5-1 | TGCGCCAGCAGCTTTGCGGGCAGAGGGACTGAAGCTTTCTTT | CASSFAGRGTEAFF
NA | NA | TRBJ2-7 | TRBV28 | TGTGCCAGCAGTTCCCCCCCCCTCGGCTCCTACGAGCAGTACTTC | CASSSPPLGSYEQYF
NA | TRBD2 | TRBJ2-1 | TRBV19 | TGTGCCAGTAGTCCCCGGGCTAGCGGGAGGTCCTACAATGAGCAGTTCTTC | CASSPRASGRSYNEQFF
NA | TRBD1 | TRBJ2-6 | TRBV18 | TGTGCCAGCTCACTTATTTCCGGGACAGGGAGTCCAGGGGCCAACGTCCTGACTTTC | CASSLISGTGSPGANVLTF
NA | TRBD1 | TRBJ2-7 | TRBV19 | TGTGCCAGTAGTATACCGGGACAGGTCTACGAGCAGTACTTC | CASSIPGQVYEQYF
NA | TRBD2 | TRBJ2-1 | TRBV5-1 | TGCGCCAGCAGCTTATTAGCGGGAGGGCTTTTCGTCAATGAGCAGTTCTTC | CASSLLAGGLFVNEQFF
once | NA | TRBJ2-3 | TRBV29-1 | TGCAGCGTTGGTAGGGCGACAGTCACAGATACGCAGTATTTT | CSVGRATVTDTQYF
NA | TRBD1 | TRBJ2-7 | TRBV28 | TGTGCCAGTAGGGACAGGGCAATCCAAAAAGTCTCCTACGAGCAGTACTTC | CASRDRAIQKVSYEQYF
NA | TRBD2 | TRBJ2-7 | TRBV11-2 | TGTGCCAGCAGCTTAGATGCGGGAGGTACCCCCTACGAGCAGTACTTC | CASSLDAGGTPYEQYF
NA | NA | TRBJ1-1 | TRBV25-1 | TGTGCCAGCAGTGTAGGGGCCACTGAAGCTTTCTTT | CASSVGATEAFF
few | NA | TRBJ1-4 | TRBV5-4 | TGTGCCAGCAGCTTGGTAGGAGGGGAAAAACTGTTTTTT | CASSLVGGEKLFF
NA | NA | TRBJ1-5 | TRBV4-1 | TGCGCCAGCAGCCAAGGTGGGGGGCCCCAGCATTTT | CASSQGGGPQHF
NA | NA | TRBJ1-2 | TRBV7-9 | TGTGCCAGCAGCCGGGGGGAGGACTATGGCTACACCTTC | CASSRGEDYGYTF
NA | TRBD2 | TRBJ2-3 | TRBV12-5 | TGTGCTAGGGGGAGCGGGAGGGCCCGAACTAGCACAGATACGCAGTATTTT | CARGSGRARTSTDTQYF
NA | TRBD2 | TRBJ2-3 | TRBV28 | TGTGCCAGCAGTCCACCCTTAGGGACTACCGGCACAAGTACGCAGTATTTT | CASSPPLGTTGTSTQYF
NA | NA | TRBJ1-2 | TRBV6-4 | TGTGCCAGCAGACCTCAGGGCGGAAGCTATGGCTACACCTTC | CASRPQGGSYGYTF
NA | NA | TRBJ1-1 | TRBV15 | TGTGCCACCAGCAGAGATCAGGTGAACACTGAAGCTTTCTTT | CATSRDQVNTEAFF
NA | TRBD1 | TRBJ1-2 | TRBV27 | TGTGCCAGCAGTCCCGGGACAGGGAGTGGCTACACCTTC | CASSPGTGSGYTF
NA | TRBD2 | TRBJ2-1 | TRBV18 | TGTGCCAGCTCACCCCCTCCACTAGCGCTGTACTCCTACAATGAGCAGTTCTTC | CASSPPPLALYSYNEQFF
NA | TRBD1 | TRBJ2-1 | TRBV6-4 | TGTGCCAGCAGCAGGGGGCCCTCCTCCTACAATGAGCAGTTCTTC | CASSRGPSSYNEQFF
NA | NA | TRBJ2-5 | TRBV29-1 | TGCAGTTCCCCGGGACTTCAAGAGACCCAGTACTTC | CSSPGLQETQYF